This T cell receptor beta chain originates from a study of T cells in Graves' hyperthyroidism and ophthalmopathy. The table lists this clonotype with many counts. What it binds is unknown. Unmatched junction bases numbered 6, after V lost 3 bases and J lost 8 bases. Germline V gene sequence: CDR1 GTSNPN, CDR2 SVGIG (reference sequence). This CDR3 is built from 15 residues. General observations from the study: Most clonotypes that expanded in the thyroid above 0.001 also showed up in blood.

Researchers took RNA transcripts and amplified the TCR beta CDR3 regions from them. The HTBI set primed first-round TCR CDR3 RT-PCR. One entry per CDR3 protein results from TCRdb running MiXCR on the multiplex PCR reads. The table shows over 200,000 distinct CDR3 sequences, with around 20% occurring only once. The source is a man aged 35 to 55 with Graves' hyperthyroidism. This chain connects TRBV30 to TRBJ2-1, with TRBD2 matching over 14 bases. Sequencing was performed on blood. The CDR3 nucleotides are TGTGCCTGGAGGGGACTAGCGGGGGCCTTGGATGAGCAGTTCTTC. It translates to CAWRGLAGALDEQFF.